The clone carrying this T cell receptor beta chain was observed at least ten times. Its antigen remains unidentified. One end of the junction is discordant with germline, which a read error may explain. The CDR3 loop spans 13 amino acids. This entry comes from a study of identical twins. Study-level results: In beta out-of-frame sequences, the excess sharing between twins was weaker.

Via MiXCR, TCRdb re-called the 5' RACE reads, giving one row per CDR3 protein. Of hundreds of thousands of distinct CDR3 sequences listed, 21% are singletons. The sample was also reused in another study, on T cells expressing NK-cell markers.

The TCR sequence derives from a woman between 18 and 29 years old in good health. The chain employs TRBV12-3 or TRBV12-4 and TRBJ1-1; the D is unclear. Sample: PBMCs. CDR3 loop: CASSLALNTEAFF. CDR3 coding DNA: TGTGCCAGCAGCTTAGCCCTGAACACTGAAGCTTTCTTT.